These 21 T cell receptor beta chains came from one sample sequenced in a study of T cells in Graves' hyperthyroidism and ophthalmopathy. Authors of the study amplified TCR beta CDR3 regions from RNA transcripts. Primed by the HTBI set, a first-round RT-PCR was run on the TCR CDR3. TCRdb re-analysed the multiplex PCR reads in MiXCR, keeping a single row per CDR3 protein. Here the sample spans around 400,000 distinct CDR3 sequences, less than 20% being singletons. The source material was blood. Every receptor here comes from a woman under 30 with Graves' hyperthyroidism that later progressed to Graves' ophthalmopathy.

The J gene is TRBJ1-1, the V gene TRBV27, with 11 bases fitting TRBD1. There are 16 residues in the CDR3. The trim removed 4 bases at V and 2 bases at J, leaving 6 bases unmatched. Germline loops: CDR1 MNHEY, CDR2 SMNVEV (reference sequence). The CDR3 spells CASSSRTGGVNTEAFF. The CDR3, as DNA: TGTGCCAGCAGTTCTCGGACAGGGGGCGTTAACACTGAAGCTTTCTTT.

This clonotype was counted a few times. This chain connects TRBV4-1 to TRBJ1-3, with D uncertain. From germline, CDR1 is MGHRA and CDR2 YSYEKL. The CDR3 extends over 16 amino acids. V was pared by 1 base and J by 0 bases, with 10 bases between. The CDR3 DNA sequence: TGCGCCAGCAGCCAAGTTGGACGGAGCTCTGGAAACACCATATATTTT. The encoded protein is CASSQVGRSSGNTIYF.

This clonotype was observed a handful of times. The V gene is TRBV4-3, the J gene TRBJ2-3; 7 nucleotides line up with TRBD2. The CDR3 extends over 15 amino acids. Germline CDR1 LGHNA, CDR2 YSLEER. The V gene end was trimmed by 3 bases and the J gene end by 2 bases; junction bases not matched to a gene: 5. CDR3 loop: CASSQSGAPTDTQYF. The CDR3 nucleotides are TGCGCCAGCAGCCAGAGCGGGGCCCCCACAGATACGCAGTATTTT.

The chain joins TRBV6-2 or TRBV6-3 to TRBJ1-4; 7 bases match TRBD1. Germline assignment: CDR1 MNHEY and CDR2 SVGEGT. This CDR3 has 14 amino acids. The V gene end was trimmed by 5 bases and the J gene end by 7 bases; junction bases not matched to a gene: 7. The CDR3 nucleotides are TGTGCCAGCAGTCCATGGGACAGCCTTGAAAAACTGTTTTTT. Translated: CASSPWDSLEKLFF.

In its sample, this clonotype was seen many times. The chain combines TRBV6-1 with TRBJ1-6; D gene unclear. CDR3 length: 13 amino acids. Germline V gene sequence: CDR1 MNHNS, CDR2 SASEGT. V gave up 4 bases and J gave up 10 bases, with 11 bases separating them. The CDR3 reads CASSGPPGSPLHF. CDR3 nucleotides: TGTGCCAGCAGTGGACCTCCCGGATCACCCCTCCACTTT.

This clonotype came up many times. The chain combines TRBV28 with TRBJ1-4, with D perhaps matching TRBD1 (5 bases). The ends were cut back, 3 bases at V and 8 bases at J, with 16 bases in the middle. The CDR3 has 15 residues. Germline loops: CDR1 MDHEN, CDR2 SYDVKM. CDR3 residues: CASSFLRDAGEKLFF. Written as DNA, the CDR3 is TGTGCCAGCAGTTTCCTGCGGGACGCGGGGGAAAAACTGTTTTTT.

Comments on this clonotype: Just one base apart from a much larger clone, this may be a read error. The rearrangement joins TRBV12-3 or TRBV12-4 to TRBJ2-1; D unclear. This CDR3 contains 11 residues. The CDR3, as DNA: TGTGCCAGCAGTTTTCAGAATGAGCAGCTCTTC. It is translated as CASSFQNEQLF.

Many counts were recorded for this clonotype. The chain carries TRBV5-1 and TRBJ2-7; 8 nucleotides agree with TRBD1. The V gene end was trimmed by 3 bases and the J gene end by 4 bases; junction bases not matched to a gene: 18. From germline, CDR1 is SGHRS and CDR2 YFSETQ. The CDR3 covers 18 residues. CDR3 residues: CASSSATGTGGSEYEQYF. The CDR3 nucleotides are TGCGCCAGCAGCTCCGCAACCGGGACAGGTGGTTCAGAGTACGAGCAGTACTTC.

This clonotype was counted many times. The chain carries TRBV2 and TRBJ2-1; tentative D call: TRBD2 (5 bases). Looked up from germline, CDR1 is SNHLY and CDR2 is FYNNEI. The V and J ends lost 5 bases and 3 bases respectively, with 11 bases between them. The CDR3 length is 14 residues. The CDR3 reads CASSRGFSYNEQFF. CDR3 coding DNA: TGTGCCAGCAGTCGGGGATTTAGCTACAATGAGCAGTTCTTC.

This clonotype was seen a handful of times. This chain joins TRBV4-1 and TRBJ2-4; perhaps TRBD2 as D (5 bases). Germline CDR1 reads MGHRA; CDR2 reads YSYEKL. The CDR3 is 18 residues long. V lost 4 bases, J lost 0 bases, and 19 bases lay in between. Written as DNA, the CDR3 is TGCGCCAGCAGCCCCTATGGAGGCGGAGATGGAGCCAAAAACATTCAGTACTTC. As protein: CASSPYGGGDGAKNIQYF.

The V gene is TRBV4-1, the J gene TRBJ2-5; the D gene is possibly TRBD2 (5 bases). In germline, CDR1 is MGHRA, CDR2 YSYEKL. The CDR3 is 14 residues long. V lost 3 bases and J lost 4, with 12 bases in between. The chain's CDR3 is CASSHEGEAETQYF. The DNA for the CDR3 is TGCGCCAGCAGCCACGAGGGAGAGGCAGAGACCCAGTACTTC.

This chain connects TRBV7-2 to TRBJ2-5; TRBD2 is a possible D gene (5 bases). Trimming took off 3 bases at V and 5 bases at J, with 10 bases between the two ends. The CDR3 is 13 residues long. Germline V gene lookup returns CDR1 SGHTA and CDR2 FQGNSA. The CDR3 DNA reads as TGTGCCAGCAGCTTTAGCGCGGCGGAGACCCAGTACTTC. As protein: CASSFSAAETQYF.

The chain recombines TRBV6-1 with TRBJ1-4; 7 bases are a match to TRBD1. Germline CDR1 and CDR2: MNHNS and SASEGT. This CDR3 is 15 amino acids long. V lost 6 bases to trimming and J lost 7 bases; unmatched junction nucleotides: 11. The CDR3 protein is CASSPRQGRFEKLFF. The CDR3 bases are TGTGCCAGCAGCCCTAGACAGGGAAGATTTGAAAAACTGTTTTTT.

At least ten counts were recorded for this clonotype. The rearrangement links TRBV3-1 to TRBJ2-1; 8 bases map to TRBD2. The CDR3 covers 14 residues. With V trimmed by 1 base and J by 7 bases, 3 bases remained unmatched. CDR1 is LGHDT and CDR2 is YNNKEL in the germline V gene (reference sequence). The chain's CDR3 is CASSQAGTRNEQFF. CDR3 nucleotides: TGTGCCAGCAGCCAAGCCGGGACTAGAAATGAGCAGTTCTTC.

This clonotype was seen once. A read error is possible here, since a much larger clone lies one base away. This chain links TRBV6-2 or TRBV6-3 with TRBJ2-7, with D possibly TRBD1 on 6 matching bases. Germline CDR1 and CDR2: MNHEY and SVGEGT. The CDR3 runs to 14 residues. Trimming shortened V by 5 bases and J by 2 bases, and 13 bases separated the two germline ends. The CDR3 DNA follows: TGTGCCAGCAGTGCGCCAAGGGGGACCTACGAGCAGTACTTC. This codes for CASSAPRGTYEQYF.

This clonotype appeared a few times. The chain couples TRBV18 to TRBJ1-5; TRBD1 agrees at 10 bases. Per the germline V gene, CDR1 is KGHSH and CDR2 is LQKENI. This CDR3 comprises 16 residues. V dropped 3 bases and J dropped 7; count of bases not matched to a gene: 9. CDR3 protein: CASSPPGQGPEQPQHF. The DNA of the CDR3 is TGTGCCAGCTCACCCCCGGGACAGGGGCCTGAGCAGCCCCAGCATTTT.

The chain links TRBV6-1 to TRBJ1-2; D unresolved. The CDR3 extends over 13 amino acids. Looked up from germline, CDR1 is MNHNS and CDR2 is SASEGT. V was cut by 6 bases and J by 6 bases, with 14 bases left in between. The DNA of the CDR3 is TGTGCCAGCAGACCAGTCTTTATCCATGGCTACACCTTC. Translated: CASRPVFIHGYTF.

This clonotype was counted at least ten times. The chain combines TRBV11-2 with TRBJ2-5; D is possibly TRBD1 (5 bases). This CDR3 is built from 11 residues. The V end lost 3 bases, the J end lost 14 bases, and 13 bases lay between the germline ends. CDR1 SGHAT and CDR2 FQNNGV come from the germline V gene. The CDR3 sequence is CASSFLGARYF. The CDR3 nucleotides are TGTGCCAGCAGCTTTCTAGGGGCCAGATACTTC. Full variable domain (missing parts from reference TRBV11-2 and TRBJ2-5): EAGVAQSPRYKIIEKRQSVAFWCNPISGHATLYWYQQILGQGPKLLIQFQNNGVVDDSQLPKDRFSAERLKGVDSTLKIQPAKLEDSAVYLCASSFLGARYFGPGTRLLVL.

Here the CDR3 reads CASSPTGRGNSPLHF. The DNA of the CDR3 is TGTGCCAGCAGTCCGACAGGGCGGGGTAATTCACCCCTCCACTTT. The V gene is TRBV28, the J gene TRBJ1-6; 7 nucleotides align to TRBD1. The CDR3 sequence is 15 residues long. J lost 6 bases, V lost 5 bases, and 7 bases had no gene match. Germline-derived CDR1 and CDR2 are MDHEN and SYDVKM.

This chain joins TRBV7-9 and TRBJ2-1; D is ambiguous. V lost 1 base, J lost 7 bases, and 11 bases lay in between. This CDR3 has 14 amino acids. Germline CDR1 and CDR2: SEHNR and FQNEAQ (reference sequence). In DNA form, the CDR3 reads TGTGCCAGCAGCTTAGACAGTAGAAAGAATGAGCAGTTCTTC. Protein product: CASSLDSRKNEQFF.

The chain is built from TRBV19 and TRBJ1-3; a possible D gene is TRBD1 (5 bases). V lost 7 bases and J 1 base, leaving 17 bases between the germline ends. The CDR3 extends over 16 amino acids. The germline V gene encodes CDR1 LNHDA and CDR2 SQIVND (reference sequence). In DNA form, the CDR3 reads TGTGCCAGTACCCCACCGGGGGGGAATTCTGGAAACACCATATATTTT. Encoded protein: CASTPPGGNSGNTIYF.